The TCR beta chain described here comes from a study of vaccination effects on CD4 cells after COVID-19. Germline V gene lookup returns CDR1 SGHRS and CDR2 YFSETQ. The CDR3 is made up of 17 amino acids. V trimming: 0 bases; J trimming: 0 bases; junction bases outside the gene matches: 3. Remarks on this clone: The antigen remains unidentified.

Before sequencing, viral peptide pools were used by the ViraFEST assay to expand antigen-specific CD4+ T cells. Having been cultured for roughly 10 days, the cells underwent CD4+ T cell isolation. Of the BNT162b2 and mRNA-1273 vaccines, participants received two doses of one or the other. Nucleocapsid antibodies were negative in the vaccine recipients, who had never had SARS-CoV-2 infection. Measured with immunoSEQ multiplex PCR; TCRdb has only the in-frame clones, and not every one. The table has tens of thousands of clones, 55% to 85% seen once; the top ten hold 10% to 13%. Study results and caveats: Among infection- and vaccine-induced clones, marked clonal contraction occurred late after vaccination.

The sample was CD4+ T cells from PBMCs cultured with HCoV-NL63 spike peptides, taken after COVID-19 vaccination. The chain uses TRBV5-1 and TRBJ2-1, with 10 bases fitting TRBD2. The clonotype was recovered from a human donor who received a COVID-19 vaccine. CDR3 DNA: TGCGCCAGCAGCTTGGAGGCTAGCGGGGGCTCCTACAATGAGCAGTTCTTC. Residues: CASSLEASGGSYNEQFF.